This T cell receptor (beta chain) was sequenced in a study of blood T cell repertoires in COVID-19. Overall study context: Acute-phase and convalescent COVID-19 samples originated in the United States, Italy and Spain. The analysed material was cDNA or gDNA that came from T cells, B-cell-depleted T cells, or PBMCs.

In the original workflow: For nucleated cells, counts were estimated from reference gene primer amplification. Clones were sequenced by immunoSEQ multiplex PCR, and TCRdb holds only the in-frame ones, with some missing. The V and J calls and clone size were taken over from that table, and D and trimming were inferred from the DNA. The data hold some 170,000 clones, with approximately 80% observed a single time. The receptor comes from a woman between 50 and 59 years old with active or convalescent COVID-19. The sequencing sample was made of peripheral blood.

The CDR3: CASSPLDRTNYGYTF. The CDR3, as DNA: TGTGCCAGCAGCCCTCTGGACAGGACTAACTATGGCTACACCTTC. This chain connects TRBV7-9 to TRBJ1-2; the match to TRBD1 covers 7 bases. V was clipped by 5 bases and J by 0 bases; unmatched bases: 6. The CDR3 has 15 amino acids. Germline V gives CDR1 SEHNR, CDR2 FQNEAQ (reference sequence).